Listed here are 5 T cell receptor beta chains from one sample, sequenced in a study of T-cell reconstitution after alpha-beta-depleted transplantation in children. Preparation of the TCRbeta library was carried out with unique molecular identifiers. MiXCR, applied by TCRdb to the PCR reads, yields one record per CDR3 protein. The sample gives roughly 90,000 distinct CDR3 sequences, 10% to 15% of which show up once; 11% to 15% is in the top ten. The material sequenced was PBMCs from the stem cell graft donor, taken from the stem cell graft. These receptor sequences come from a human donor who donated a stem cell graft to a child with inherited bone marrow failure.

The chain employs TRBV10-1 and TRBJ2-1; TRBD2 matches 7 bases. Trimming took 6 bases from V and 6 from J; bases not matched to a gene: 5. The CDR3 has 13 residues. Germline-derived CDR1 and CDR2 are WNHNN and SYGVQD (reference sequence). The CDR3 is CASRWDYANEQFF. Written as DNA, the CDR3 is TGCGCCAGCAGGTGGGACTATGCCAATGAGCAGTTCTTC.

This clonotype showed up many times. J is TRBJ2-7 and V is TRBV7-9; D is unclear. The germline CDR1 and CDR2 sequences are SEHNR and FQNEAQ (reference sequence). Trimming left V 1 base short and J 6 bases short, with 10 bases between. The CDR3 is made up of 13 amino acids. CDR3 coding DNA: TGTGCCAGCAGCTTAGGCGGCCCATCCGAGCAGTACTTC. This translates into CASSLGGPSEQYF. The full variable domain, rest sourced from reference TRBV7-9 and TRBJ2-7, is DTGVSQNPRHKITKRGQNVTFRCDPISEHNRLYWYRQTLGQGPEFLTYFQNEAQLEKSRLLSDRFSAERPKGSFSTLEIQRTEQGDSAMYLCASSLGGPSEQYFGPGTRLTVT.

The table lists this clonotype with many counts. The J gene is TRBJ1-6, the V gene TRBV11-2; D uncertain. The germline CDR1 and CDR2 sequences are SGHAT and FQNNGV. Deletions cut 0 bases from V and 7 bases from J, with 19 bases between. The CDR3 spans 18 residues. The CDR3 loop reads CASSLEAISLLTNSPLHF. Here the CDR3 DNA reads TGTGCCAGCAGCTTAGAGGCCATCTCCCTATTAACGAATTCACCCCTCCACTTT.

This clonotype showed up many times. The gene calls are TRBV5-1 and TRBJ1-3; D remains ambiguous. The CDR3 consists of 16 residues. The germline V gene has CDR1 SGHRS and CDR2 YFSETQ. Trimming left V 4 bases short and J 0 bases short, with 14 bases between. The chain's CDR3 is CASSLFTASSGNTIYF. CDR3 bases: TGCGCCAGCAGCCTCTTTACAGCCAGCTCTGGAAACACCATATATTTT. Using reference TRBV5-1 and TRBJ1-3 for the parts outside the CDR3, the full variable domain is KAGVTQTPRYLIKTRGQQVTLSCSPISGHRSVSWYQQTPGQGLQFLFEYFSETQRNKGNFPGRFSGRQFSNSRSEMNVSTLELGDSALYLCASSLFTASSGNTIYFGEGSWLTVV.

In nucleotides, the CDR3 is TGTGCCAGCAGTCTCCTATCCAGGGGGACCCAGTACTTC. Its protein product is CASSLLSRGTQYF. This sequence joins TRBV2 and TRBJ2-5; D perhaps matches TRBD1 (6 bases). The V gene's germline CDR1 is SNHLY and CDR2 FYNNEI. This CDR3 is built from 13 residues. Trimming shortened V by 5 bases and J by 7 bases, and 14 bases separated the two germline ends.